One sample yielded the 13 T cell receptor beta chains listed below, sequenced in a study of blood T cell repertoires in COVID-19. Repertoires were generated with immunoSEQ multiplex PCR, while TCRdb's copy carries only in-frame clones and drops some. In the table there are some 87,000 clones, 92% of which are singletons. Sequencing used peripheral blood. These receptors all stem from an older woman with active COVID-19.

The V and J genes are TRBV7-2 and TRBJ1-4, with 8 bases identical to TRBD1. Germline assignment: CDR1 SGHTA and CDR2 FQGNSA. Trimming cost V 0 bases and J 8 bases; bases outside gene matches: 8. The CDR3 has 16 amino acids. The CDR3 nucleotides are TGTGCCAGCAGCTTAGCGCCAGGGGGCGTAGAGGAAAAACTGTTTTTT. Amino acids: CASSLAPGGVEEKLFF.

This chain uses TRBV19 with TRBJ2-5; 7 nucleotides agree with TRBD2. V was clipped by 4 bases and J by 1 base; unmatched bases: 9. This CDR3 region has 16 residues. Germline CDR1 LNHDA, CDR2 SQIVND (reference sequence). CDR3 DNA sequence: TGTGCCAGTAGTACCCAGTGGTCTAGCGGCCAAGAGACCCAGTACTTC. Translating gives CASSTQWSSGQETQYF.

Here the CDR3 reads CASAVSLAGGSEQFF. The CDR3, as DNA: TGTGCTAGTGCCGTGAGTCTAGCGGGAGGTAGTGAGCAGTTCTTC. The chain recombines TRBV12-5 with TRBJ2-1, with 11 bases matching TRBD2. Germline-derived CDR1 and CDR2 are LGHNT and FRNRAP. The CDR3 covers 15 residues. The V and J ends lost 7 bases and 9 bases, in that order; junction bases with no gene match: 11.

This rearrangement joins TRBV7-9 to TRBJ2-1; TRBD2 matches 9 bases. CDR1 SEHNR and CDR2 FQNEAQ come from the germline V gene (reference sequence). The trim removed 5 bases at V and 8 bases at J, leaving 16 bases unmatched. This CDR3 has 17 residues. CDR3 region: CASSGIKAAGGLHEQFF. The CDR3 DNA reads TGTGCCAGCAGCGGGATCAAAGCGGCGGGGGGGTTGCATGAGCAGTTCTTC.

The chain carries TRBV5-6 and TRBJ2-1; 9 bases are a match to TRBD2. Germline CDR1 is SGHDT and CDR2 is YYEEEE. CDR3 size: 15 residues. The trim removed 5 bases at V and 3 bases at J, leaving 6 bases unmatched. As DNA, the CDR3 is TGTGCCAGCAGTCCTCTAGCGGGGCGCTACAATGAGCAGTTCTTC. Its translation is CASSPLAGRYNEQFF.

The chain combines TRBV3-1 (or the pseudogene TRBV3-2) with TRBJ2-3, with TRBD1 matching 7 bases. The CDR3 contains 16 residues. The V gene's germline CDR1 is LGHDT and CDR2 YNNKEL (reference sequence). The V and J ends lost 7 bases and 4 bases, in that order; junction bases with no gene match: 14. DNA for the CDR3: TGTGCCAGCATAACAGGGGCCCATCTCCCTCCAGATACGCAGTATTTT. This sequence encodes CASITGAHLPPDTQYF.

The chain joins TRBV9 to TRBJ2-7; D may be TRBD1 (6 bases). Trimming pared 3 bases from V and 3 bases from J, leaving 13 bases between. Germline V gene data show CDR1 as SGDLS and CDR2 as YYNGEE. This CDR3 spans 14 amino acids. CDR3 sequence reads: CASSARQVGYEQYF. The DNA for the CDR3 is TGTGCCAGCAGCGCCCGACAGGTAGGCTACGAGCAGTACTTC.

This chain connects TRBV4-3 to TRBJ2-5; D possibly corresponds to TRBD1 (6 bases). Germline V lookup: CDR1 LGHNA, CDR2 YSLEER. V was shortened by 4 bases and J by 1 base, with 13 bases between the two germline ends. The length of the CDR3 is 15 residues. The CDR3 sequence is CASSRGHTTQETQYF. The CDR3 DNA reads TGCGCCAGCAGCCGGGGACACACAACCCAAGAGACCCAGTACTTC.

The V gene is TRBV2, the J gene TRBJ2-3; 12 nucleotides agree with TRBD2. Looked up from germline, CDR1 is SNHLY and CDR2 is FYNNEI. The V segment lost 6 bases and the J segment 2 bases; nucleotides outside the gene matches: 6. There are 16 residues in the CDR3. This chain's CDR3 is CASRRTSGEITDTQYF. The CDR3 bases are TGTGCCAGCAGAAGGACTAGCGGGGAGATCACAGATACGCAGTATTTT.

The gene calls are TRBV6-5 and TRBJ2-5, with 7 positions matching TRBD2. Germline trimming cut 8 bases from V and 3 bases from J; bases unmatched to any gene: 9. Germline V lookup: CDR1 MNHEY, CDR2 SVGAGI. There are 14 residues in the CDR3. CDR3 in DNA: TGTGCCAGCGCCTTGCTGGGGGGGAAAGAGACCCAGTACTTC. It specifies CASALLGGKETQYF.

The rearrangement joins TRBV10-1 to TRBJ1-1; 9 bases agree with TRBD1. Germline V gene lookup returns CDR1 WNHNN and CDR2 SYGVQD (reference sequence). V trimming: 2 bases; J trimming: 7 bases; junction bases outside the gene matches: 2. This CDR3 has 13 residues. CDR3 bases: TGCGCCAGCAGTGAGCCGGACAGGGGTGAAGCTTTCTTT. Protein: CASSEPDRGEAFF.

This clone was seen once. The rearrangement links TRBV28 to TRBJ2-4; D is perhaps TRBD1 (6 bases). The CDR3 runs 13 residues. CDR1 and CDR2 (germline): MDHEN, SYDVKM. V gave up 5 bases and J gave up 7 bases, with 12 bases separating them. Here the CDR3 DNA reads TGTGCCAGCAGTACCAGGGGTGTTAACATTCAGTACTTC. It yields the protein CASSTRGVNIQYF.

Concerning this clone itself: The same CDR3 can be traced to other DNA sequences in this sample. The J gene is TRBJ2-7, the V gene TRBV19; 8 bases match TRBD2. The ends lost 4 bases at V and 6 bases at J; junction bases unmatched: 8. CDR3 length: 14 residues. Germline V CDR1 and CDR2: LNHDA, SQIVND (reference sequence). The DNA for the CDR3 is TGTGCCAGTAGTACGAACGGGGGGGGTCGCGAGCAGTACTTC. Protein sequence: CASSTNGGGREQYF.